The next 20 T cell receptor beta chains were all read from a single sample in a study of monozygotic twins with inflammatory bowel disease. Reanalyzing the 5' RACE reads, TCRdb keeps one entry per CDR3 protein, without DNA. This table holds around 99,000 distinct CDR3 sequences. Material for sequencing was blood. Every receptor here comes from a human donor with ulcerative colitis or Crohn's disease, or a healthy co-twin of an affected twin (not recorded which).

The chain carries TRBV5-5 and TRBJ2-2. CDR3 size: 14 residues. Germline assignment: CDR1 SGHKS and CDR2 YYEKEE (reference sequence). This CDR3 is CASSLQDWPGELFF. Drawing the rest from reference TRBV5-5 and TRBJ2-2, the complete variable domain is DAGVTQSPTHLIKTRGQQVTLRCSPISGHKSVSWYQQVLGQGPQFIFQYYEKEERGRGNFPDRFSARQFPNYSSELNVNALLLGDSALYLCASSLQDWPGELFFGEGSRLTVL.

The gene calls are TRBV13 and TRBJ2-1; the TRBD2 assignment by TCRdb is unverifiable without DNA. The germline V gene has CDR1 PRHDT and CDR2 FYEKMQ (reference sequence). This CDR3 has 14 residues. This CDR3 reads CASSLAGGTHEQFF.

The V call is TRBV3-1, the J call TRBJ1-1; TCRdb indicates TRBD1, and absent DNA this call remains unverified. This CDR3 contains 14 residues. Germline V gives CDR1 LGHDT, CDR2 YNNKEL (reference sequence). This chain's CDR3 is CASSQEGQGAEAFF.

The CDR3 protein is CASSSQGSGDTDTQYF. The chain uses TRBV5-1 and TRBJ2-3; TCRdb's D call of TRBD1 is untestable without DNA. The CDR3 totals 16 residues. The germline V gene encodes CDR1 SGHRS and CDR2 YFSETQ.

The chain recombines TRBV5-1 with TRBJ2-5; there is no DNA to check the TCRdb D call of TRBD1. Germline V lookup: CDR1 SGHRS, CDR2 YFSETQ. The CDR3 runs to 15 residues. CDR3 loop: CASSFGNRGGETQYF. Together with reference TRBV5-1 and TRBJ2-5, the CDR3 gives the full variable domain: KAGVTQTPRYLIKTRGQQVTLSCSPISGHRSVSWYQQTPGQGLQFLFEYFSETQRNKGNFPGRFSGRQFSNSRSEMNVSTLELGDSALYLCASSFGNRGGETQYFGPGTRLLVL.

The rearrangement links TRBV10-3 to TRBJ2-6; the D call of TRBD1 rests on TCRdb alone, since no DNA is present to check it. This CDR3 region has 13 residues. CDR1 ENHRY and CDR2 SYGVKD come from the germline V gene. The CDR3 is CAISEGDANVLTF.

V and J are TRBV7-2 and TRBJ2-4; lacking DNA, the TRBD2 call made by TCRdb goes unchecked. The CDR3 is 13 residues long. From germline, CDR1 is SGHTA and CDR2 FQGNSA. CDR3: CASREGSKNIQYF. The full variable domain, in which reference TRBV7-2 and TRBJ2-4 provide the parts outside the CDR3, is GAGVSQSPSNKVTEKGKDVELRCDPISGHTALYWYRQSLGQGLEFLIYFQGNSAPDKSGLPSDRFSAERTGGSVSTLTIQRTQQEDSAVYLCASREGSKNIQYFGAGTRLSVL.

The chain links TRBV20-1 to TRBJ2-7; TCRdb selects TRBD1, and the lack of DNA leaves this call unchecked. The CDR3 runs 16 residues. The germline V gene encodes CDR1 DFQATT and CDR2 SNEGSKA (reference sequence). The CDR3 here is CSARDPRDGSSYEQYF.

This chain links TRBV5-6 with TRBJ2-7; the D call from TCRdb, TRBD1, cannot be confirmed without DNA. The CDR3 runs to 17 residues. From germline, CDR1 is SGHDT and CDR2 YYEEEE. The CDR3 is CASSLGQYDRGGYEQYF.

The chain is built from TRBV5-1 and TRBJ1-2. CDR3 size: 14 residues. CDR1 and CDR2 from the germline V gene are SGHRS and YFSETQ. The CDR3 sequence: CASSLGGGRDGYTF.

V usage is TRBV4-2 and J usage is TRBJ2-3; TCRdb indicates TRBD1, and absent DNA this call remains unverified. CDR1 is LGHNA, CDR2 YNFKEQ, per germline. The CDR3 totals 17 residues. The CDR3 sequence: CASSRAGALTNTDTQYF.

V is TRBV20-1 and J is TRBJ2-5. The CDR3 covers 14 residues. Germline V gene lookup returns CDR1 DFQATT and CDR2 SNEGSKA (reference sequence). The CDR3 sequence is CSARDREGWETQYF.

This chain uses TRBV5-1 with TRBJ2-2; TCRdb names TRBD2, which stays unverified in the absence of DNA. The CDR3 extends over 14 amino acids. Germline V gene sequence: CDR1 SGHRS, CDR2 YFSETQ. The CDR3 is CASSLVGGDGELFF.

The chain employs TRBV19 and TRBJ2-1; TCRdb names TRBD2, which stays unverified in the absence of DNA. The CDR3 is made up of 14 amino acids. The germline V gene encodes CDR1 LNHDA and CDR2 SQIVND (reference sequence). CDR3 region: CASSLGREYNEQFF.

The gene calls are TRBV18 and TRBJ1-6. The germline V gene has CDR1 KGHSH and CDR2 LQKENI. The CDR3 covers 15 residues. The CDR3 sequence is CASSPTSEPNSPLHF.

This chain joins TRBV5-1 and TRBJ2-7; TCRdb selects TRBD1, and the lack of DNA leaves this call unchecked. CDR3 length: 18 amino acids. CDR1 and CDR2 from the germline V gene are SGHRS and YFSETQ. The CDR3 spells CASSLRFGTALKTYEQYF.

CDR3 protein: CASSLTRSTDTQYF. This sequence joins TRBV7-9 and TRBJ2-3; TCRdb's D call, TRBD2, is unchecked because there is no DNA. The CDR3 length is 14 residues. In germline, CDR1 is SEHNR, CDR2 FQNEAQ (reference sequence). Supplemented by reference TRBV7-9 and TRBJ2-3, the full variable domain reads DTGVSQNPRHKITKRGQNVTFRCDPISEHNRLYWYRQTLGQGPEFLTYFQNEAQLEKSRLLSDRFSAERPKGSFSTLEIQRTEQGDSAMYLCASSLTRSTDTQYFGPGTRLTVL.

The gene calls are TRBV9 and TRBJ2-1; TCRdb's D gene call, TRBD2, goes unchecked for lack of DNA. The CDR3 is made up of 13 amino acids. In germline, CDR1 is SGDLS, CDR2 YYNGEE. The CDR3 reads CASSSQLAFEQFF.

The V and J genes are TRBV7-8 and TRBJ2-1. Germline V gene data show CDR1 as SGHVS and CDR2 as FQNEAQ. The CDR3 has 14 residues. The CDR3: CASSLESEYNEQFF.

The rearrangement links TRBV20-1 to TRBJ1-5; TCRdb selects TRBD1, and the lack of DNA leaves this call unchecked. Germline values: CDR1 DFQATT, CDR2 SNEGSKA (reference sequence). The CDR3 runs to 16 residues. Here the CDR3 reads CSARDFGRGVEQPQHF.